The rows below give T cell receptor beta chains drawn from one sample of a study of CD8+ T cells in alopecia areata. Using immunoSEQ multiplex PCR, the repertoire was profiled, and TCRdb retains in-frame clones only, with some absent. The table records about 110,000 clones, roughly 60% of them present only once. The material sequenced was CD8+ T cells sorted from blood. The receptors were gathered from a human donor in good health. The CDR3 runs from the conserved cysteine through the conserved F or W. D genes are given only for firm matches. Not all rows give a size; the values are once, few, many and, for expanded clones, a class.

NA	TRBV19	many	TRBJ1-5	TGTGCCAGTAGTGAGGGGGGCCAGCCCCAGCATTTT	CASSEGGQPQHF
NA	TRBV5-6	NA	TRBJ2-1	TGTGCCAGCAGCTTGGGTACAGGGCCCTACAATGAGCAGTTCTTC	CASSLGTGPYNEQFF
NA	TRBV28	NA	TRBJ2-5	TGTGCCAGCAGTTTGAGGGGCTCCGACCAAGAGACCCAGTACTTC	CASSLRGSDQETQYF
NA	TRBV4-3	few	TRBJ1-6	TGCGCCAGCAGCCACGCGACTTGGGGAAGCTCCTATAATTCACCCCTCCACTTT	CASSHATWGSSYNSPLHF
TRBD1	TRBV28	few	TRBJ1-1	TGTGCCAGCAGTTCAAGAACAGGGGGCTGGAACACTGAAGCTTTCTTT	CASSSRTGGWNTEAFF
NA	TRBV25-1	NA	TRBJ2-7	TGTGCCAGCAGTGGAGCGGAATACGAGCAGTACTTC	CASSGAEYEQYF
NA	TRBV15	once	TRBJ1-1	TGTGCCACCAGCAGCGACAGAACCATGAACACTGAAGCTTTCTTT	CATSSDRTMNTEAFF
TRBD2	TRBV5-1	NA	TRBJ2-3	TGCGCCAGCAGCTTGGTTCAAGCGGGGGGCCGAAGCACAGATACGCAGTATTTT	CASSLVQAGGRSTDTQYF
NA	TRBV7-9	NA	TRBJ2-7	TGTGCCAGCAGTTTAGGGAGGGGGCTATACGAGCAGTACTTC	CASSLGRGLYEQYF
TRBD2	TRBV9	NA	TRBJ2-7	TGTGCCAGCAGCGTAGGAGCGGGGGAGTCGTTATGGGAGCAGTACTTC	CASSVGAGESLWEQYF
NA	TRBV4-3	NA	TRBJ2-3	TGCGCCAGCAGCCAAGATTTGAGGGGCACAGATACGCAGTATTTT	CASSQDLRGTDTQYF
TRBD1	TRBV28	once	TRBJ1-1	TGTGCCAGCAGGGAGACAGGGGAGACCACTGAAGCTTTCTTT	CASRETGETTEAFF
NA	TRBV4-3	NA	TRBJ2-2	TGCGCCAGCAGCCAAGTTCGTAGGGGACTCCCGAACACCGGGGAGCTGTTTTTT	CASSQVRRGLPNTGELFF
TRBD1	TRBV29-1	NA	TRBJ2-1	TGCAGCGTGGACCCCGGGACAGGGGGCAATGAGCAGTTCTTC	CSVDPGTGGNEQFF
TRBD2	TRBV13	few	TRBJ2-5	TGTGCCAGCAGCCCCGCGAGCGGACTAGCGGGGGCACAAGAGACCCAGTACTTC	CASSPASGLAGAQETQYF
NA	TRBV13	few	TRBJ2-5	TGTGCCAGCAGCTTAGGGGACCGCCGGGAGACCCAGTACTTC	CASSLGDRRETQYF